These 31 T cell receptor beta chains were all obtained from the same sample, sequenced in a study of shared clonotypes between healthy human individuals. Naive-designated CD8 cells lacked CD45RO, were positively enriched for CCR7, and omitted terminally differentiated effector memory CD45RA+ cells. Sequencing was performed with immunoSEQ multiplex PCR; in TCRdb, only in-frame clones are kept and a portion is missing. The data contain around 1.9 million clones, 93% of them singletons. Sequenced input: naive CD8+ T cells from PBMCs. Receptors were obtained from a man aged 18 to 30 in good health. Some clones in this sample may be carry-over from other donors' samples.

The J gene is TRBJ2-7, the V gene TRBV27; no reliable D call. V lost 2 bases and J lost 0, with 11 bases in between. The CDR3 runs to 15 residues. CDR1 and CDR2 from the germline V gene are MNHEY and SMNVEV (reference sequence). CDR3 sequence reads: CASSLEAPSSYEQYF. In nucleotides, the CDR3 is TGTGCCAGCAGTTTAGAAGCTCCGAGCTCCTACGAGCAGTACTTC.

The chain joins TRBV7-9 to TRBJ1-2; TRBD1 is a possible D gene (5 bases). Trimming took 1 base from V and 4 from J, leaving 16 bases between them. Germline lookup yields CDR1 SEHNR and CDR2 FQNEAQ (reference sequence). The length of the CDR3 is 16 residues. CDR3 sequence reads: CASSLGSTGTLYGYTF. The CDR3 bases are TGTGCCAGCAGCTTAGGAAGCACCGGGACTCTCTATGGCTACACCTTC.

The V call is TRBV28, the J call TRBJ1-5, with a possible D match to TRBD1 (6 bases). CDR3 size: 14 residues. Trimming took 7 bases from V and 4 from J, leaving 14 bases between them. Germline V gene sequence: CDR1 MDHEN, CDR2 SYDVKM. The CDR3 loop is CASTILQGNQPQHF. For the CDR3, the DNA is TGTGCCAGCACTATACTTCAGGGGAATCAGCCCCAGCATTTT.

V and J are TRBV27 and TRBJ2-7; perhaps TRBD1 as D (6 bases). Trimming cost V 2 bases and J 3 bases, with 17 bases left between them. The CDR3 spans 16 residues. Germline V gives CDR1 MNHEY, CDR2 SMNVEV (reference sequence). The CDR3 loop reads CASSLKAFGGYYEQYF. The DNA of the CDR3 is TGTGCCAGCAGTTTAAAGGCCTTTGGGGGCTACTACGAGCAGTACTTC.

The V and J genes are TRBV28 and TRBJ2-7; D is possibly TRBD2 (5 bases). Deletions cut 3 bases from V and 4 bases from J, with 13 bases between. This CDR3 has 14 residues. CDR1 and CDR2 (germline): MDHEN, SYDVKM. The CDR3: CASSFGSSFYEQYF. Here the CDR3 DNA reads TGTGCCAGCAGTTTTGGGAGTAGCTTTTACGAGCAGTACTTC.

V usage is TRBV6-5 and J usage is TRBJ1-2; 9 nucleotides align to TRBD1. V was pared by 0 bases and J by 7 bases, with 3 bases of the junction left unmatched. The germline V gene encodes CDR1 MNHEY and CDR2 SVGAGI. The CDR3 contains 14 residues. CDR3 sequence reads: CASSYSGQGFGYTF. Here the CDR3 DNA reads TGTGCCAGCAGTTACTCCGGACAGGGGTTTGGCTACACCTTC.

This clone turned up a few times. Other DNA sequences of this sample code for an identical CDR3. The chain employs TRBV19 and TRBJ1-1; D unresolved. The CDR3 covers 13 residues. Trimming took off 2 bases at V and 4 bases at J, with 8 bases between the two ends. Germline values: CDR1 LNHDA, CDR2 SQIVND (reference sequence). This CDR3 is CASSISLRTEAFF. The CDR3 nucleotides are TGTGCCAGTAGTATATCCTTGCGCACTGAAGCTTTCTTT.

The chain uses TRBV6-4 and TRBJ2-3; no firm D call. Per germline, CDR1 MRHNA and CDR2 SNTAGT. The CDR3 is 14 amino acids. V lost 2 bases and J 1 base, leaving 7 bases between the germline ends. The CDR3 spells CASSDGPGTDTQYF. The CDR3 nucleotides read TGTGCCAGCAGTGACGGCCCAGGCACAGATACGCAGTATTTT.

This chain joins TRBV12-5 and TRBJ2-2; 12 nucleotides agree with TRBD2. V dropped 2 bases and J dropped 5; count of bases not matched to a gene: 9. Looked up from germline, CDR1 is LGHNT and CDR2 is FRNRAP. This CDR3 spans 18 amino acids. The CDR3 loop is CASGLRLAGGLGTGELFF. CDR3 sequence (DNA): TGTGCTAGTGGTTTGCGCCTAGCGGGAGGGCTTGGGACCGGGGAGCTGTTTTTT.

This clone was counted a few times. The genes are TRBV25-1 and TRBJ1-1; D may be TRBD1 (5 bases). V lost 2 bases and J lost 6, with 10 bases in between. CDR3 length equals 13 residues. Germline CDR1 reads MGHDK; CDR2 reads SYGVNS. CDR3 DNA: TGTGCCAGCAGTGAAAGGGGCACACCTGAAGCTTTCTTT. Protein product: CASSERGTPEAFF.

The chain joins TRBV15 to TRBJ2-2, with TRBD2 matching over 8 bases. CDR1 and CDR2 (germline): LNHNV, YYDKDF (reference sequence). The CDR3 is 15 residues long. Trimming removed 6 bases from V and 4 bases from J; junction bases left unmatched: 7. CDR3 in DNA: TGTGCCACCAGTTGGGCGGGAGGAATCACCGGGGAGCTGTTTTTT. This codes for CATSWAGGITGELFF.

The rearrangement uses TRBV7-6 and TRBJ2-7, with D unresolved. CDR3 size: 13 residues. Trimming cost V 5 bases and J 2 bases, with 10 bases left between them. The germline V gene encodes CDR1 SGHVS and CDR2 FNYEAQ. DNA for the CDR3: TGTGCCAGCAGCCCAAGGGCAACCTACGAGCAGTACTTC. This encodes CASSPRATYEQYF.

V usage is TRBV27 and J usage is TRBJ2-2; the D gene is possibly TRBD1 (6 bases). Germline V CDR1 and CDR2: MNHEY, SMNVEV (reference sequence). This CDR3 has 18 amino acids. The V end was cut by 5 bases, the J end by 1 base, with 20 bases between. The CDR3 reads CASSITYRENLNTGELFF. For the CDR3, the DNA is TGTGCCAGCAGTATTACATACAGGGAAAACCTGAACACCGGGGAGCTGTTTTTT.

This chain connects TRBV20-1 to TRBJ1-1; D not certain. The CDR3 loop spans 10 amino acids. Germline V gene lookup returns CDR1 DFQATT and CDR2 SNEGSKA (reference sequence). Trimming removed 0 bases from V and 8 bases from J, with 4 bases in between. This CDR3 reads CSARENEAFF. CDR3 sequence (DNA): TGCAGTGCTAGAGAAAACGAAGCTTTCTTT.

The V and J genes are TRBV19 and TRBJ2-5; 8 bases map to TRBD2. The CDR3 is 15 amino acids. Unmatched junction bases numbered 6, after V lost 1 base and J lost 5 bases. The germline gives CDR1 LNHDA, CDR2 SQIVND (reference sequence). The CDR3 here is CASSIAGLERETQYF. In DNA form, the CDR3 reads TGTGCCAGTAGTATAGCGGGACTAGAAAGGGAGACCCAGTACTTC.

The chain combines TRBV14 with TRBJ2-1; 7 bases line up with TRBD2. The trim removed 1 base at V and 2 bases at J, leaving 8 bases unmatched. CDR1 is SGHDN, CDR2 FVKESK, per germline. The length of the CDR3 is 17 residues. The chain's CDR3 is CASSQGLAADPYNEQFF. In DNA form, the CDR3 reads TGTGCCAGCAGCCAAGGCCTAGCGGCAGACCCCTACAATGAGCAGTTCTTC.

The chain links TRBV27 to TRBJ2-5; weak D call: TRBD2 (6 bases). The CDR3 runs 16 residues. Per germline, CDR1 MNHEY and CDR2 SMNVEV (reference sequence). V was cut by 0 bases and J by 5 bases, with 16 bases left in between. The CDR3: CASSLSAAGLTETQYF. The CDR3 DNA is TGTGCCAGCAGTTTATCGGCCGCGGGACTGACCGAGACCCAGTACTTC.

The V and J genes are TRBV27 and TRBJ1-1, with a weak D call TRBD1 (6 bases). Germline CDR1 and CDR2: MNHEY and SMNVEV (reference sequence). This CDR3 is 11 amino acids long. V was shortened by 8 bases and J by 11 bases, with 15 bases between the two germline ends. This CDR3 reads CASGGRDVAFF. Here the CDR3 DNA reads TGTGCCAGCGGGGGGCGCGATGTGGCTTTCTTT.

The chain has TRBV5-1 and TRBJ2-2; either TRBD1 or TRBD2 may fit D (6 bases each). With 9 bases removed from V and 4 bases from J, the gap between germline ends came to 19 bases. Germline V CDR1 and CDR2: SGHRS, YFSETQ. This CDR3 region has 15 residues. The chain's CDR3 is CATSPEGGLTGELFF. CDR3 nucleotides: TGCGCCACATCCCCGGAAGGGGGACTCACCGGGGAGCTGTTTTTT.

The chain carries TRBV27 and TRBJ2-3; D may be TRBD1 or TRBD2 (5 bases each). CDR3 length: 17 residues. Trimming left V 3 bases short and J 6 bases short, with 22 bases between. From germline, CDR1 is MNHEY and CDR2 SMNVEV (reference sequence). CDR3 sequence reads: CASSFSDGDLGTDTQYF. The CDR3 DNA reads TGTGCCAGCAGTTTTAGTGATGGGGACCTAGGGACGGATACGCAGTATTTT.

The gene calls are TRBV19 and TRBJ2-2, with D perhaps TRBD1 or TRBD2 (6 bases each). This CDR3 spans 16 amino acids. Germline V lookup: CDR1 LNHDA, CDR2 SQIVND (reference sequence). The V end was cut by 4 bases, the J end by 1 base, with 13 bases between. For the CDR3, the DNA is TGTGCCAGTAGTAGAGAGGGGGACTGGAACACCGGGGAGCTGTTTTTT. Its protein product is CASSREGDWNTGELFF.

In this sample, this clone turned up once. The rearrangement joins TRBV9 to TRBJ2-6; possible D gene TRBD1, 6 bases. From germline, CDR1 is SGDLS and CDR2 YYNGEE. The CDR3 is made up of 18 amino acids. V gave up 3 bases and J gave up 0 bases, with 16 bases separating them. The CDR3, as DNA: TGTGCCAGCAGCGCCGAACAGGGCCCCTACTCTGGGGCCAACGTCCTGACTTTC. This translates into CASSAEQGPYSGANVLTF.

Notes on this clone: This sample includes further DNA sequences coding for the same CDR3. The J gene is TRBJ2-1, the V gene TRBV5-4; D is ambiguous. The germline gives CDR1 SGHNT, CDR2 YYREEE (reference sequence). V was trimmed by 0 bases and J by 9 bases, leaving 4 bases between them. CDR3 size: 11 residues. The CDR3 here is CASSLVGEQFF. Here the CDR3 DNA reads TGTGCCAGCAGCTTGGTTGGTGAGCAGTTCTTC.

The chain employs TRBV27 and TRBJ2-5, with TRBD2 identical over 8 bases. CDR3 length: 15 residues. Per germline, CDR1 MNHEY and CDR2 SMNVEV (reference sequence). Trimming at V came to 6 bases and at J to 2 bases, leaving 8 bases not matched to a gene. CDR3 protein: CASSPTLAGQETQYF. In DNA, the CDR3 is TGTGCCAGCAGCCCTACCCTAGCGGGTCAAGAGACCCAGTACTTC.

As DNA, the CDR3 is TGTGCCAGCAGCTTAGTGGGGTCCCTTTGGTACGAGCAGTACTTC. Translating gives CASSLVGSLWYEQYF. This chain joins TRBV7-8 and TRBJ2-7; unclear D gene. Trimming stripped 1 base from V and 4 bases from J, with 14 bases between. The germline V gene encodes CDR1 SGHVS and CDR2 FQNEAQ. The CDR3 has 15 amino acids.

V gene TRBV4-1 combines with J gene TRBJ1-2; D is ambiguous. The length of the CDR3 is 15 residues. Germline assignment: CDR1 MGHRA and CDR2 YSYEKL. The V gene lost 0 bases and the J gene lost 7 bases, with 15 bases spanning the gap. CDR3 sequence reads: CASSQDQTAAGGYTF. As DNA, the CDR3 is TGCGCCAGCAGCCAAGATCAGACCGCGGCAGGTGGCTACACCTTC.

CDR3 nucleotides: TGTGCCAGCAGCACCAGGGGAGGGACTTACAATGAGCAGTTCTTC. Its translation is CASSTRGGTYNEQFF. V is TRBV7-8 and J is TRBJ2-1, with D possibly being TRBD2 (7 bases). The V end lost 5 bases, the J end lost 4 bases, and 15 bases lay between the germline ends. This CDR3 spans 15 amino acids. The germline V gene has CDR1 SGHVS and CDR2 FQNEAQ.

The V and J genes are TRBV4-3 and TRBJ1-4, with 10 positions matching TRBD1. Per germline, CDR1 LGHNA and CDR2 YSLEER. The CDR3 extends over 15 amino acids. J gave up 8 bases and V 4 bases, and 7 bases lay outside the gene matches. CDR3 sequence (DNA): TGCGCCAGCAGCCGCCTGACAGGGGGCATCGAAAAACTGTTTTTT. The encoded protein is CASSRLTGGIEKLFF.

This clone was found a few times. The chain couples TRBV5-6 to TRBJ1-1, with D unclear. The CDR3 loop spans 14 amino acids. V was clipped by 2 bases and J by 4 bases, with 12 bases between them. Germline lookup yields CDR1 SGHDT and CDR2 YYEEEE. The CDR3 DNA sequence: TGTGCCAGCAGCTTCTGGTACGGGCTCACTGAAGCTTTCTTT. Its translation is CASSFWYGLTEAFF. The full variable domain, in which reference TRBV5-6 and TRBJ1-1 provide the parts outside the CDR3, is DAGVTQSPTHLIKTRGQQVTLRCSPKSGHDTVSWYQQALGQGPQFIFQYYEEEERQRGNFPDRFSGHQFPNYSSELNVNALLLGDSALYLCASSFWYGLTEAFFGQGTRLTVV.

CDR3 coding DNA: TGTGCCAGCAGAGAAACCGGGACAGGGGGCCAGCCCCAGCATTTT. It translates to CASRETGTGGQPQHF. V gene TRBV6-1 combines with J gene TRBJ1-5; 12 bases map to TRBD1. Germline loops: CDR1 MNHNS, CDR2 SASEGT. Losses at the gene ends were 6 bases for V and 7 bases for J; bases not matched to a gene: 7. CDR3 length: 15 residues.

The rearrangement uses TRBV4-1 and TRBJ2-5, with D perhaps given as TRBD1 or TRBD2 (5 bases each). Germline V gives CDR1 MGHRA, CDR2 YSYEKL. With 4 bases removed from V and 9 bases from J, the gap between germline ends came to 12 bases. CDR3 size: 12 residues. CDR3 in amino acids: CASSLHGGSQYF. The DNA for the CDR3 is TGCGCCAGCAGCCTTCATGGGGGTTCCCAGTACTTC.